The clone carrying this T cell receptor (beta chain) was observed at least ten times. Germline V gene sequence: CDR1 MNHNS, CDR2 SASEGT. This CDR3 contains 14 residues. After removal of 6 bases from V and 3 bases from J, the junction contained 7 bases not matched to a gene. The data derive from a study of regulatory T cells in long-lasting Graves disease. iRepertoire HTBI primers and Arm-PCR of CDR3 regions built TCR beta libraries. Each CDR3 protein gets one entry after TCRdb re-called the multiplex PCR reads with MiXCR. This sample has roughly 560,000 distinct CDR3 sequences, with about 16% found just once. The time point: newly diagnosed GD, antithyroid drugs for less than 3 months. The TCR library was made from RNA extracted from PBMCs. The same data also contributed to another study, on T cells in Graves' hyperthyroidism and ophthalmopathy.

The chain uses TRBV6-1 and TRBJ2-5, with 7 positions matching TRBD1. The origin of this receptor is a woman aged 40 to 65 with Graves disease. The sequencing here drew on peripheral blood mononuclear cells (PBMCs), taken at new diagnosis, from a patient treated with antithyroid drugs. This chain's CDR3 is CASSRDRAEETQYF. The CDR3 DNA follows: TGTGCCAGCAGCCGAGACAGGGCTGAAGAGACCCAGTACTTC.